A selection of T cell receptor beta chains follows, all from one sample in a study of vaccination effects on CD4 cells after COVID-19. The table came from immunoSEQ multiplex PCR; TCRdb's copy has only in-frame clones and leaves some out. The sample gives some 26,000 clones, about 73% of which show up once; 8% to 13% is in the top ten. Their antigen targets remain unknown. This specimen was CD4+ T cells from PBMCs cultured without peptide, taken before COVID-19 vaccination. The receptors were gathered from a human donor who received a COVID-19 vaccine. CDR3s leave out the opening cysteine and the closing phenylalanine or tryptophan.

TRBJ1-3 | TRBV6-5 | ASTQGFGNTIY
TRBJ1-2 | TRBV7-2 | ASSNPGGVGYT
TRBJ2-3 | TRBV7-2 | ASSLWTSGGATDTQY
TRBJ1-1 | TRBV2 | ASREGGTEAF
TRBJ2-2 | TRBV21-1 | ASSKAGQGGTGELF
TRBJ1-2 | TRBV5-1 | ASSSEVGGYT
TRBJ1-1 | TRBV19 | ASSLRQERTEAF
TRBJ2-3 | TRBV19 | ASKETSGRDTQY
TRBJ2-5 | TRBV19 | ASSTGLAGGQETQY
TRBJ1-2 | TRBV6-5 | ASRKGLMDGYT
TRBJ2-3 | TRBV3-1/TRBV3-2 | ASSQVASADTQY
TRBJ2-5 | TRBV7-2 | ASSLSGGTETQY
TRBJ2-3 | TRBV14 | ASSQEWGLGTPDTQY
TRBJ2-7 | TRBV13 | ASSLDPGQGGEQY
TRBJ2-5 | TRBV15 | ATGKVGRWQETQY
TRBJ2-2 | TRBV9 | ASSEWSGANTGELF
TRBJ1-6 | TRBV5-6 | ASSLALGRERRGSPLH
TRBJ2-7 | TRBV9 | ASSVGQGAYEQY
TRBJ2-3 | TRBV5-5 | ASSRGGTDTQY
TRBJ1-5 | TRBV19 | ASSKLPQVNQPQH
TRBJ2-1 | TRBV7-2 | ASSGQSGINEQF
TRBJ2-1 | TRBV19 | ASSIRGHRGDEQF
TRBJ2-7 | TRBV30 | AWRRTGRKLGEQY
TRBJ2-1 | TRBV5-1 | ASSTITSSGSSYNEQF
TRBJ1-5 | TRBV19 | ASRDTSYQPQH
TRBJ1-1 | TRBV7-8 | ASSLGPQGTAF
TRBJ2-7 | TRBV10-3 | AIGGRDEQY
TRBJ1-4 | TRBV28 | ASSLPRGSWEKLF
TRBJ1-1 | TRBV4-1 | ASSQDGTGGTEAF
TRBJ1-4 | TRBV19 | ATSPQTINEKLF
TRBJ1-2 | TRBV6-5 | ASSSLEGLNGYT
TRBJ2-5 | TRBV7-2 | ASSRLRGGGTQY
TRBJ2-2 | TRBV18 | ASSPLGNSFENGELF
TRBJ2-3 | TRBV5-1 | ASRGQGEVDTQY
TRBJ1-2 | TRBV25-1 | ASSETASRLIT
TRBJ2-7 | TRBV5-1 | ASSGTGRTYEQY
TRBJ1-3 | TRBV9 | ASSDLTGNTIY
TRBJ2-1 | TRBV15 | ATSRELAVSYNEQF
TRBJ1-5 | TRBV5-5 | ASSWGQASNQPQH
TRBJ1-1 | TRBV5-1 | ASSLATGRPREAF
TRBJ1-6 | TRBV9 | ASSVAGQGRSPLH
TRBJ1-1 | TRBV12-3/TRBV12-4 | ASCPGRPYGAF
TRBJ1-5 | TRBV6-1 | ASRERRSHGSNQPQH
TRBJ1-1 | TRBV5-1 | ASSWDGMNTEAF
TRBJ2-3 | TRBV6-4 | ASSEAAGGPGTDTQY
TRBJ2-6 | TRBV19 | ASSIGTANSGANVLT
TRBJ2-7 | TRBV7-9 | ASSSGQVSSEQY
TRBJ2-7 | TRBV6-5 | ASSYRASSYEQY
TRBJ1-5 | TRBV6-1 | ASSEWRQGSNQPQH
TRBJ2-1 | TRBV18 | ASSLQGQRSYNEQF
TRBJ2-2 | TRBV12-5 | ASGPGQGTGELF
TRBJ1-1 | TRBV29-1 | SVTVNTEAF
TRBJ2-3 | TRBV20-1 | SASRTAASTDTQY